Sequencing of this T cell receptor (beta chain) was carried out in a study of graft-versus-host responses after intestinal transplantation. About the research overall: In this cohort, recipients had multivisceral, liver-intestinal, or isolated intestinal transplants. All recipients were given anti-thymocyte globulin induction, and tacrolimus and steroids were then administered for around three years. Findings and caveats of the study: Early after transplant, HvG declines were associated with peak levels of circulating GvH clones. The recipient marrow held GvH clones, and some of them showed up first in ileum or blood.

The assay was immunoSEQ multiplex PCR, and TCRdb's table has in-frame clones only and misses some. The sample holds approximately 15,000 clones, 80% seen once. Once graft tissue had been processed, intraepithelial and lamina propria lymphocytes were released. In regard to this clone: Its antigen is as yet unknown.

The CDR3 contains 12 residues. CDR1 and CDR2 from the germline V gene are MNHEY and SVGAGI. J lost 3 bases, V lost 5 bases, and 1 base had no gene match. This clonotype was obtained from a human patient who received an intestinal transplant, so some T cells may come from the graft donor. The specimen comprised ileum tissue, sampled about 15 weeks after intestinal transplant. V is TRBV6-5 and J is TRBJ2-7; 7 bases agree with TRBD2. CDR3 nucleotide sequence: TGTGCCAGCAGTCGGACTAGCTACGAGCAGTACTTC. This encodes CASSRTSYEQYF.